This T cell receptor beta chain was sequenced for a study of cytomegalovirus exposure and HLA in healthy donors. Study results and caveats: TCR association rates varied by HLA locus in a later analysis, with DRB1 highest and HLA-C lowest. A later analysis reported that several of the most significant clusters appeared to be linked to common viral pathogens, among them Epstein-Barr virus. Many donors carried some public TCRs, although rarity characterized most TCR sequences.

This PCR relied on a set of 60 Vbeta primers and 13 Jbeta primers. TCRdb's copy holds only in-frame clones and misses some; the assay was immunoSEQ multiplex PCR. The table lists more than 100,000 clones. With regard to this clone: The antigen remains unidentified.

The sequenced sample was PBMCs. This clonotype originated in a woman aged 40-49 years in good health and CMV-seronegative.

In DNA form, the CDR3 reads TGCGCCAGCAGCAAAGGGGGAAGAGTCAACTATGGCTACACCTTC. It encodes CASSKGGRVNYGYTF. The chain couples TRBV5-1 to TRBJ1-2, with TRBD1 as a possible D gene (6 bases). This CDR3 is 15 amino acids long. From germline, CDR1 is SGHRS and CDR2 YFSETQ. Trimming stripped 4 bases from V and 2 bases from J, with 15 bases between.